The clone carrying this TCR beta chain was recorded a few times. The CDR3 has 18 residues. V was clipped by 2 bases and J by 1 base, with 19 bases between them. CDR1 SGHVS and CDR2 FQNEAQ come from the germline V gene. Each CDR3 protein is one row after TCRdb ran MiXCR on the 5' RACE reads. Among some 270,000 distinct CDR3 sequences listed, 15% to 20% were seen once. These data belong to a study of CD8 T cells in ankylosing spondylitis. This TCR was recovered from a male donor with ankylosing spondylitis or in good health (not recorded which). The sequencing sample was made of blood, either unsorted or a sorted T cell fraction (not recorded which). The chain carries TRBV7-8 and TRBJ2-3, with D possibly TRBD1 on 6 matching bases. Here the CDR3 reads CASSLQQGRPIGTDTQYF. The CDR3 coding sequence is TGTGCCAGCAGCTTACAGCAGGGGCGGCCGATCGGCACAGATACGCAGTATTTT.